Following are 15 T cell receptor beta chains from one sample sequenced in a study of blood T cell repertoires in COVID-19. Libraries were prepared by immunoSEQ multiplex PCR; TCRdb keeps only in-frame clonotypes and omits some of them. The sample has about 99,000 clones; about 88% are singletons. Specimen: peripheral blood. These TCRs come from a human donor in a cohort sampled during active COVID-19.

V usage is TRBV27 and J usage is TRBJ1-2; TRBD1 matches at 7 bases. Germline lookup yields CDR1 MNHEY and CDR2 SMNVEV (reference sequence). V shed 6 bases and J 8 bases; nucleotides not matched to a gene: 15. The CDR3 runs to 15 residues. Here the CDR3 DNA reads TGTGCCAGCAGCTCAAACCGACAGGGTTCCAAAGGCTACACCTTC. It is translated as CASSSNRQGSKGYTF.

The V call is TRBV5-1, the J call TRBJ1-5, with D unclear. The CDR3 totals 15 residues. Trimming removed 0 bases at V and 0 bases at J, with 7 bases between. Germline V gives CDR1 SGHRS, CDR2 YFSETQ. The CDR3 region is CASSLDNYSNQPQHF. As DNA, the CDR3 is TGCGCCAGCAGCTTGGACAATTATAGCAATCAGCCCCAGCATTTT.

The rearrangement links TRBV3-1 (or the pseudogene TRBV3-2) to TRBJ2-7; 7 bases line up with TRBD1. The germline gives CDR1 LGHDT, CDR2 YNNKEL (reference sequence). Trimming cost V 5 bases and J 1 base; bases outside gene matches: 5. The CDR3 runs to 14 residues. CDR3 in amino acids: CASSAPTGSYEQYF. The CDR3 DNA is TGTGCCAGCAGCGCTCCGACAGGGTCCTACGAGCAGTACTTC.

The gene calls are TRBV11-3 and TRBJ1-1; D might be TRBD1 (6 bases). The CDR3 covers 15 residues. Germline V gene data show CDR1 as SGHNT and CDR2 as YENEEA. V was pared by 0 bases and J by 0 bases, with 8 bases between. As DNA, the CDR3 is TGTGCCAGCAGCTTAGATACAGGGATGAACACTGAAGCTTTCTTT. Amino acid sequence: CASSLDTGMNTEAFF. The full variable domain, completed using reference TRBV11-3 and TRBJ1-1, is EAGVVQSPRYKIIEKKQPVAFWCNPISGHNTLYWYLQNLGQGPELLIRYENEEAVDDSQLPKDRFSAERLKGVDSTLKIQPAELGDSAVYLCASSLDTGMNTEAFFGQGTRLTVV.

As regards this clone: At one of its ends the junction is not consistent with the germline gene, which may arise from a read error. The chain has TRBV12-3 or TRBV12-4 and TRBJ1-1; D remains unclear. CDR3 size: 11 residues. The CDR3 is CASTRNSEAFF. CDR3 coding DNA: TGTGCCAGCACCCGGAACAGTGAAGCTTTCTTT.

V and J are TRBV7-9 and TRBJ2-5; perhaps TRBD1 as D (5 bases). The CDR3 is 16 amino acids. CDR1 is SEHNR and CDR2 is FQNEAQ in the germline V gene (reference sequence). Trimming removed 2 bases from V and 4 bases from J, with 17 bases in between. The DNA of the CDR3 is TGTGCCAGCAGCTTATCAGGGTCCGGGCCGCGAGAGACCCAGTACTTC. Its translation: CASSLSGSGPRETQYF. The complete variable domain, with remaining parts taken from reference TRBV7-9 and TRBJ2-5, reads DTGVSQNPRHKITKRGQNVTFRCDPISEHNRLYWYRQTLGQGPEFLTYFQNEAQLEKSRLLSDRFSAERPKGSFSTLEIQRTEQGDSAMYLCASSLSGSGPRETQYFGPGTRLLVL.

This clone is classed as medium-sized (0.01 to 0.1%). CDR3 nucleotide sequence: TGTGCCAGCAGCTTTGGTAGATTTTACGAGCAGTACTTC. This encodes CASSFGRFYEQYF. The J gene is TRBJ2-7, the V gene TRBV5-5; the D is unclear. Germline lookup yields CDR1 SGHKS and CDR2 YYEKEE (reference sequence). The length of the CDR3 is 13 residues. The V end was cut by 2 bases, the J end by 4 bases, with 10 bases between.

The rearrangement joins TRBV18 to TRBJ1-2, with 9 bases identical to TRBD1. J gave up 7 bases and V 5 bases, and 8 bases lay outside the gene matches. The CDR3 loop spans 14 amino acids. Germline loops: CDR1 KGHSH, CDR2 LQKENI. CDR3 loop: CASSLDRGSGGYTF. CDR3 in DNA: TGTGCCAGCTCATTAGACAGGGGGAGCGGTGGCTACACCTTC.

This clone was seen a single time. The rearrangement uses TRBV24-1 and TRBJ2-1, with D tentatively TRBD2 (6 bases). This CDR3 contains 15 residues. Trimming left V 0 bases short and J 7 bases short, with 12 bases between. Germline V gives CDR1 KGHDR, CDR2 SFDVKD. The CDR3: CATSDLRAGGNEQFF. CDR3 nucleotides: TGTGCCACCAGTGATTTGCGAGCGGGCGGGAATGAGCAGTTCTTC.

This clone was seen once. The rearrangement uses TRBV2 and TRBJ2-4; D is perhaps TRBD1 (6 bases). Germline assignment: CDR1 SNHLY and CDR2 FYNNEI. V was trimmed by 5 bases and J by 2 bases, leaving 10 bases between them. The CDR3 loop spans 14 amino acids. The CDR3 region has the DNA TGTGCCAGCAGTCTCCAGGGGTCCAAAAACATTCAGTACTTC. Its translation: CASSLQGSKNIQYF.

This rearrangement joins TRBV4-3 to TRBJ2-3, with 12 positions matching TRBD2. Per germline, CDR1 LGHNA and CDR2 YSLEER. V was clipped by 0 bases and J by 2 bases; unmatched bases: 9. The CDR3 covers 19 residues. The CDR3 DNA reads TGCGCCAGCAGCCAAGATCCTAGCGGGGGGGAATTGTTCACAGATACGCAGTATTTT. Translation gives CASSQDPSGGELFTDTQYF.

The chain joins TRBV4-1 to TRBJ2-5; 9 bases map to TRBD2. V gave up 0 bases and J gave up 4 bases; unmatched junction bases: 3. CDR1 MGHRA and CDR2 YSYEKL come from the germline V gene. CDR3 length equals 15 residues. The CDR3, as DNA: TGCGCCAGCAGCCAAGATGGACTAGCGCTAGAGACCCAGTACTTC. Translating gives CASSQDGLALETQYF.

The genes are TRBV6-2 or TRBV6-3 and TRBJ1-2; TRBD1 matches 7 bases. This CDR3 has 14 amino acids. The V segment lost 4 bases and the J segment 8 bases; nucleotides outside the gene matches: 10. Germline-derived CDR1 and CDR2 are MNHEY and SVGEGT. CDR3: CASSWTGGRQGYTF. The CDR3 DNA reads TGTGCCAGCAGTTGGACAGGAGGTCGGCAGGGCTACACCTTC.

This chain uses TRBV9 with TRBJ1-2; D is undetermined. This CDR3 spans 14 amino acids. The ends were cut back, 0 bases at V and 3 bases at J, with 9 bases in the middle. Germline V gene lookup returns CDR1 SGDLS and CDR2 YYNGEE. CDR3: CASSVGPVDYGYTF. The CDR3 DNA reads TGTGCCAGCAGCGTAGGGCCCGTGGACTATGGCTACACCTTC.

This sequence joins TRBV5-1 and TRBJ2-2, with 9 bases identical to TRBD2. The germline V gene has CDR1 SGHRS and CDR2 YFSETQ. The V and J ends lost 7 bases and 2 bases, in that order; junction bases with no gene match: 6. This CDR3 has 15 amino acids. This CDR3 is CASGSGGFNTGELFF. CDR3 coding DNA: TGCGCCAGCGGTAGCGGGGGATTTAACACCGGGGAGCTGTTTTTT.